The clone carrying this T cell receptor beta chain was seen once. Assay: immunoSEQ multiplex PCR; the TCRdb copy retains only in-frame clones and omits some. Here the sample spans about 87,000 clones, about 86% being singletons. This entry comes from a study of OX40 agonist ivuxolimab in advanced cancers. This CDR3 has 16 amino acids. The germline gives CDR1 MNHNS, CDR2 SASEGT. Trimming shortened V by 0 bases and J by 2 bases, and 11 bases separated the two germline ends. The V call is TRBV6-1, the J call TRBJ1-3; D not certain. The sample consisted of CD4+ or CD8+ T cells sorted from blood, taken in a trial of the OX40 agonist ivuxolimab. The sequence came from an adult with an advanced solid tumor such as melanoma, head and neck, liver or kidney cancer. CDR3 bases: TGTGCCAGCAGTGAAGCGGCCGGGCCGGCTGGAAACACCATATATTTT. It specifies CASSEAAGPAGNTIYF.